The rows below give T cell receptor beta chains drawn from one sample of a study of T cells in tuberculosis. The assay was immunoSEQ multiplex PCR, and TCRdb's table has in-frame clones only and misses some. The sample contains 25,000 to 35,000 clones, roughly nine tenths of which appear only once. Sequencing was performed on PBMCs, taken at tuberculosis diagnosis. The receptors shown here come from an adult with tuberculosis. The CDR3 runs from the conserved cysteine through the conserved F or W. The D gene is left open where the match is weak. Clone size is not always given. Where it is, it says once, few, many or a class for expanded clones.

14,TRBV4-1,TRBJ2-1,-,TRBD2,TGCGCCAGCAGGGGGACTAGCGGGAGTGATGAGCAGTTCTTC,CASRGTSGSDEQFF
16,TRBV2,TRBJ2-3,-,TRBD2,TGTGCCAGCAGACCACGGGGGGGCTTGAGGACAGATACGCAGTATTTT,CASRPRGGLRTDTQYF
14,TRBV29-1,TRBJ2-3,-,TRBD2,TGCAGCGTGAATGGGCGGGGGGCCACAGATACGCAGTATTTT,CSVNGRGATDTQYF
13,TRBV29-1,TRBJ2-7,-,-,TGCAGCGTTGAGGTAGACGGGTCCTACGAGCAGTACTTC,CSVEVDGSYEQYF
15,TRBV18,TRBJ1-5,-,-,TGTGCCAGCTCATCGATCCGACAGGTCCAAAAGCCCCAGCATTTT,CASSSIRQVQKPQHF
15,TRBV15,TRBJ2-1,-,TRBD2,TGTGCCACCAGCATACCGGGACTAGCCTACAATGAGCAGTTCTTC,CATSIPGLAYNEQFF
14,TRBV2,TRBJ2-1,-,-,TGTGCCAGCAGTGAGGCGGAGTCCTACAATGAGCAGTTCTTC,CASSEAESYNEQFF
14,TRBV19,TRBJ2-2,-,-,TGTGCCAGTAGTTGGCAGACGAACACCGGGGAGCTGTTTTTT,CASSWQTNTGELFF
13,TRBV11-2,TRBJ1-1,-,-,TGTGCCAGCAGCTTACAGGGGAACACTGAAGCTTTCTTT,CASSLQGNTEAFF
15,TRBV5-8,TRBJ2-1,once,TRBD2,TGTGCCAGCAGCTTGGCCCTAGCGGGAGTACAGGAGCAGTTCTTC,CASSLALAGVQEQFF
14,TRBV28,TRBJ2-6,once,TRBD2,TGTGCCAGTGGACTAGCGGCGGGGGCCAACGTCCTGACTTTC,CASGLAAGANVLTF
14,TRBV6-5,TRBJ2-3,-,-,TGTGCCAGCAAGAGCGGCTCTCACACAGATACGCAGTATTTT,CASKSGSHTDTQYF
15,TRBV7-2,TRBJ2-3,-,-,TGTGCCAGCAGCTTGGAGCAGGGCCCCACAGATACGCAGTATTTT,CASSLEQGPTDTQYF
15,TRBV7-2,TRBJ2-3,-,-,TGTGCCAGCAGCTTAGGAACAGCTAGCACAGATACGCAGTATTTT,CASSLGTASTDTQYF
16,TRBV30,TRBJ2-5,-,TRBD1,TGTGCCTGGAAAAGCGACAGGGGCCTTTGGGGAGAGACCCAGTACTTC,CAWKSDRGLWGETQYF
15,TRBV30,TRBJ2-7,-,TRBD1,TGTGCCTGGAGTTTCAAAGGGACAGGGGTCAACGAGCAGTACTTC,CAWSFKGTGVNEQYF
14,TRBV19,TRBJ1-5,-,-,TGTGCCAGTAGTATTGGACTGAGAAATCAGCCCCAGCATTTT,CASSIGLRNQPQHF
14,TRBV6-5,TRBJ2-2,-,-,TGTGCCAGCAGGTCCAGGGGAAACACCGGGGAGCTGTTTTTT,CASRSRGNTGELFF
16,TRBV6-6,TRBJ2-7,-,-,TGTGCCAGCAGTTACCTTCCCCTCCGAGCGGACTACGAGCAGTACTTC,CASSYLPLRADYEQYF
14,TRBV6-4,TRBJ2-5,-,TRBD2,TGTGCCAGCAGTGTGATAGCGGGGGGAGAGACCCAGTACTTC,CASSVIAGGETQYF
15,TRBV28,TRBJ1-5,-,-,TGTGCCAGCAGTTTATTTGGCCGCCGCAATCAGCCCCAGCATTTT,CASSLFGRRNQPQHF
12,TRBV7-2,TRBJ2-7,-,-,TGTGCCAGCAGCCCCCACGGGATCGAGCAGTACTTC,CASSPHGIEQYF
12,TRBV29-1,TRBJ1-2,-,-,TGCAGCGTACAGCTAACTAACTATGGCTACACCTTC,CSVQLTNYGYTF
16,TRBV13,TRBJ2-1,-,TRBD2,TGTGCCAGCAGCTCGGGGCTAGCGGGACCGTTGGGTGAGCAGTTCTTC,CASSSGLAGPLGEQFF
14,TRBV7-2,TRBJ2-2,few,-,TGTGCCAGCAGCCGCGCCCTGACCGGGGGGGAGCTGTTTTTT,CASSRALTGGELFF
13,TRBV4-2,TRBJ1-4,-,-,TGTGCCAGCAGCCGGCAGGGGAGCGAAAAACTGTTTTTT,CASSRQGSEKLFF
13,TRBV15,TRBJ2-7,-,-,TGTGCCACCAGCGCGGGGGCCTCCTACGAGCAGTACTTC,CATSAGASYEQYF
14,TRBV5-4,TRBJ1-4,-,-,TGTGCCAGCAGCTTGCATGGGGCCGAAGAAAAACTGTTTTTT,CASSLHGAEEKLFF
14,TRBV4-1,TRBJ1-6,-,TRBD1,TGCGCCAGCAGCCTTACAGGGGGCAATTCACCCCTCCACTTT,CASSLTGGNSPLHF
14,TRBV7-8,TRBJ1-2,-,TRBD1,TGTGCCAGCAGCTTGAAGGACAGGGGCGGTGGCTACACCTTC,CASSLKDRGGGYTF
17,TRBV11-2,TRBJ2-5,-,TRBD2,TGTGCCAGCAGCTCTCCGGGAGGTTTCTTCGATCCGGAGACCCAGTACTTC,CASSSPGGFFDPETQYF
17,TRBV28,TRBJ1-2,-,-,TGTGCCAGCAGTACCGGCCCTACAGGGCTACCTTACTATGGCTACACCTTC,CASSTGPTGLPYYGYTF
14,TRBV30,TRBJ2-7,-,-,TGTGCCTGGACGGGCCAGGGCCATACCTACGAGCAGTACTTC,CAWTGQGHTYEQYF
15,TRBV19,TRBJ1-1,-,-,TGTGCCAGTAGCCCAAACCTTCAGGGGAACACTGAAGCTTTCTTT,CASSPNLQGNTEAFF
13,TRBV7-2,TRBJ2-5,-,-,TGTGCCAGCAGTGGGAGTCCCCAAGAGACCCAGTACTTC,CASSGSPQETQYF
13,TRBV5-6,TRBJ1-1,-,-,TGTGCCAGCAGCTTACAACCCTCTGGGGGGGCTTTCTTT,CASSLQPSGGAFF
15,TRBV6-6,TRBJ1-1,-,-,TGTGCCAGCAGTTACAGCCCTCCGGGGAACACTGAAGCTTTCTTT,CASSYSPPGNTEAFF
14,TRBV30,TRBJ2-7,few,-,TGTGCCTGGAGTGGGGGCCCAATTACACCCGAGCAGTACTTC,CAWSGGPITPEQYF
16,TRBV4-3,TRBJ1-6,-,TRBD1,TGCGCCAGCAGCCATTTTGGGACAGGCTATAATTCACCCCTCCACTTT,CASSHFGTGYNSPLHF
14,TRBV2,TRBJ2-7,-,TRBD1,TGTGCCAGCAGACCCACAGGGGGCGCGTACGAGCAGTACTTC,CASRPTGGAYEQYF
17,TRBV4-1,TRBJ2-7,few,TRBD2,TGCGCCAGCAGCCAAGACCCTAGGCTAGCGGGCATATACGAGCAGTACTTC,CASSQDPRLAGIYEQYF
15,TRBV5-1,TRBJ1-1,once,-,TGCGCCAGCAGCTTGGGTGGTCCAGGGCTCGAAGAAGCTTTCTTT,CASSLGGPGLEEAFF
15,TRBV14,TRBJ1-5,-,TRBD1,TGTGCCAGCAGCCAAGGGACAGGGAGCAATCAGCCCCAGCATTTT,CASSQGTGSNQPQHF
12,TRBV30,TRBJ1-2,-,-,TGTGCCTGGAGTGTAGGGAGACATGGCTACACCTTC,CAWSVGRHGYTF
14,TRBV7-7,TRBJ1-4,-,-,TGTGCTCATGGGGGGGATGCAACTAATGAAAAACTGTTTTTT,CAHGGDATNEKLFF